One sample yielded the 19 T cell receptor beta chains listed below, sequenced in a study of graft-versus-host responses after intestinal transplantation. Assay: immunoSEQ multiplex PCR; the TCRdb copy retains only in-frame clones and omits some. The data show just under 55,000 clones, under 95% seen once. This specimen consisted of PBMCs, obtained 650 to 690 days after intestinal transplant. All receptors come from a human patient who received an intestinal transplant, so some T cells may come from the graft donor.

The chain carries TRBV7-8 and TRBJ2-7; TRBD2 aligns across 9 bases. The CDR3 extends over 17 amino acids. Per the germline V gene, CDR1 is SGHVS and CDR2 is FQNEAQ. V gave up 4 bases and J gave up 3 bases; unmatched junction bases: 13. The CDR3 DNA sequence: TGTGCCAGCAGCTCTCGGTCCGGCGGGGGGGAACTCTACGAGCAGTACTTC. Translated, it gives CASSSRSGGGELYEQYF.

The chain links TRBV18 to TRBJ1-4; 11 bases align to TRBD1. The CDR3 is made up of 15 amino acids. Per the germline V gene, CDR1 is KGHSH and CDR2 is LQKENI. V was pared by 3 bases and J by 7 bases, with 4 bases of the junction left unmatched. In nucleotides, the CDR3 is TGTGCCAGCTCACCCCTGGGACAGGGGGTTGAAAAACTGTTTTTT. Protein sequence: CASSPLGQGVEKLFF.

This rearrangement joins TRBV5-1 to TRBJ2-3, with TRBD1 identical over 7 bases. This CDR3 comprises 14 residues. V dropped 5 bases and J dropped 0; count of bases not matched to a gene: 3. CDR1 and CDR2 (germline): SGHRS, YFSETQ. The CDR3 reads CASRGQSSTDTQYF. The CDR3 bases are TGCGCCAGCAGGGGACAGAGTAGCACAGATACGCAGTATTTT.

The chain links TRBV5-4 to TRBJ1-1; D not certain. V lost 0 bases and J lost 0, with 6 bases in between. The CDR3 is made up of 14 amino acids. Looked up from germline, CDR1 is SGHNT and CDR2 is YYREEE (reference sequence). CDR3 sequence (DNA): TGTGCCAGCAGCTTGGTGGGGTTGAACACTGAAGCTTTCTTT. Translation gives CASSLVGLNTEAFF.

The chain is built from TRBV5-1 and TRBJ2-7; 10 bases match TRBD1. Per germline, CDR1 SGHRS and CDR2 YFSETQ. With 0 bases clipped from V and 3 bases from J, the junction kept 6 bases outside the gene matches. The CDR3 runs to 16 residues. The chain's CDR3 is CASSLAGGTGVYEQYF. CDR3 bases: TGCGCCAGCAGCTTGGCCGGGGGGACAGGGGTCTACGAGCAGTACTTC.

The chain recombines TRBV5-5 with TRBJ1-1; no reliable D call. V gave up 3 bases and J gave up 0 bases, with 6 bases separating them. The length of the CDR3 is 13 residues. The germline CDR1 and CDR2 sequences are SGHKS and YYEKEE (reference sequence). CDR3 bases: TGTGCCAGCAGCTCGTCCATGAACACTGAAGCTTTCTTT. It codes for CASSSSMNTEAFF. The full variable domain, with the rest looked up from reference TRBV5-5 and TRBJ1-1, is DAGVTQSPTHLIKTRGQQVTLRCSPISGHKSVSWYQQVLGQGPQFIFQYYEKEERGRGNFPDRFSARQFPNYSSELNVNALLLGDSALYLCASSSSMNTEAFFGQGTRLTVV.

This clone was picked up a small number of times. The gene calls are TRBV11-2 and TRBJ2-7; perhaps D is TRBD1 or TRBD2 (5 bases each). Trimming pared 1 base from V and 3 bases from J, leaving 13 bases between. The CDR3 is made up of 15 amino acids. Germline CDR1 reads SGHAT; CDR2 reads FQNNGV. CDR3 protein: CASSLGSGADYEQYF. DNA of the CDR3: TGTGCCAGCAGCTTAGGATCCGGGGCCGACTACGAGCAGTACTTC.

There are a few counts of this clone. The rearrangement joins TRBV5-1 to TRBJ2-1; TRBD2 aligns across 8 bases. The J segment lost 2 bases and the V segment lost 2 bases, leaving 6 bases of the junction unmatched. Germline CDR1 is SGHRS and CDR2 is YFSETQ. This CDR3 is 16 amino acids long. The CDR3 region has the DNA TGCGCCAGCAGCTTTTCTTCGGGGGGGCCCTACAATGAGCAGTTCTTC. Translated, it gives CASSFSSGGPYNEQFF.

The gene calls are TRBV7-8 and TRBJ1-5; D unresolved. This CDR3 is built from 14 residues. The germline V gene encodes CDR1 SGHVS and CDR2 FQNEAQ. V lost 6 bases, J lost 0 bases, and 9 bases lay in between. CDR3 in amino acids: CASSQPYSNQPQHF. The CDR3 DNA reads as TGTGCCAGCAGTCAGCCGTATAGCAATCAGCCCCAGCATTTT.

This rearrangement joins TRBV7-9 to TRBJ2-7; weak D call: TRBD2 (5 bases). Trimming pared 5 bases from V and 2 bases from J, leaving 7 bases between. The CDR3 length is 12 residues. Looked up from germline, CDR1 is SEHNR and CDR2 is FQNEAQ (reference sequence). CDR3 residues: CASSPGTYEQYF. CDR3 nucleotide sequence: TGTGCCAGCAGCCCCGGGACCTACGAGCAGTACTTC.

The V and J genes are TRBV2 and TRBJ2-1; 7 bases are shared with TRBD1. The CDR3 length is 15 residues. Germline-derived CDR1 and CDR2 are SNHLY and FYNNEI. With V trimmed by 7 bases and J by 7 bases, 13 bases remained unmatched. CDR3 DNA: TGTGCCAGCACTATGACGCAAGGGGGCCGTAATGAGCAGTTCTTC. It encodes CASTMTQGGRNEQFF.

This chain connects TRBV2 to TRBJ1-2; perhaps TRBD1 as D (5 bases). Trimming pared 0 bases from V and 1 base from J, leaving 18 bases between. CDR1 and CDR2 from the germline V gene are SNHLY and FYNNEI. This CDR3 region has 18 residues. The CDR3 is CASSEADPGSPDNYGYTF. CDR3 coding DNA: TGTGCCAGCAGTGAAGCGGACCCAGGGTCCCCTGATAACTATGGCTACACCTTC.

For the CDR3, the DNA is TGTGCCAGCAGCTTAGGTCTGCCAACCCAAGAGACCCAGTACTTC. This codes for CASSLGLPTQETQYF. The chain carries TRBV13 and TRBJ2-5; D is uncertain. Germline CDR1 and CDR2: PRHDT and FYEKMQ (reference sequence). The CDR3 runs 15 residues. Trimming removed 0 bases at V and 1 base at J, with 9 bases between.

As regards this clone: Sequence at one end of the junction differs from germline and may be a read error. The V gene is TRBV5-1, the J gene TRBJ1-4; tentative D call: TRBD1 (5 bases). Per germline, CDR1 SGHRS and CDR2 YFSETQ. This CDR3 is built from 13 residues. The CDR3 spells CVSSFGGFEKLFF. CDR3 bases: TGCGTCAGCAGCTTTGGGGGTTTCGAAAAACTGTTTTTT.

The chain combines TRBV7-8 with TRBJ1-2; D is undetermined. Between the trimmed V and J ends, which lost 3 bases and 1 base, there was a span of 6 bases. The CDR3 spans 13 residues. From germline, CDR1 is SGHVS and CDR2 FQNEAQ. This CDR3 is CASSFGSNYGYTF. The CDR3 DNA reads TGTGCCAGCAGCTTCGGGAGTAACTATGGCTACACCTTC.

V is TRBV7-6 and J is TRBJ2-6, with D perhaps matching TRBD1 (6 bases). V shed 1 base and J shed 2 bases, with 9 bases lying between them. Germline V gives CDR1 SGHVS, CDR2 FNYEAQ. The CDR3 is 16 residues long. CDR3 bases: TGTGCCAGCAGCTTAGACAGGGTAACTGGGGCCAACGTCCTGACTTTC. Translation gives CASSLDRVTGANVLTF.

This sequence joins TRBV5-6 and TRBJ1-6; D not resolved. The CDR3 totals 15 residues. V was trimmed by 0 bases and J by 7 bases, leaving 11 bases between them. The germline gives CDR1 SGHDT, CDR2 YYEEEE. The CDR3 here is CASSLEASPNSPLHF. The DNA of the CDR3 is TGTGCCAGCAGCTTGGAGGCGAGTCCAAATTCACCCCTCCACTTT.

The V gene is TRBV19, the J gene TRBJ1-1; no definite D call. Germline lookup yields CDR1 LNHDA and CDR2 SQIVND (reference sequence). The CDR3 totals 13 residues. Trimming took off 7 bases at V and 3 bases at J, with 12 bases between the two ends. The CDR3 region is CASTFVGYTEAFF. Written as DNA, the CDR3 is TGTGCCAGTACCTTCGTGGGGTACACTGAAGCTTTCTTT.

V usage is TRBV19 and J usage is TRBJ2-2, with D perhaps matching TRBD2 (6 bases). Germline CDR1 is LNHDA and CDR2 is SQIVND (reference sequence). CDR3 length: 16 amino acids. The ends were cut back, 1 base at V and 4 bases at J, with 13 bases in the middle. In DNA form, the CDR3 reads TGTGCCAGTAGTATAGCTCGGGGGTCGGGCACCGGGGAGCTGTTTTTT. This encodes CASSIARGSGTGELFF. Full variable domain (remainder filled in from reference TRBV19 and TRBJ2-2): DGGITQSPKYLFRKEGQNVTLSCEQNLNHDAMYWYRQDPGQGLRLIYYSQIVNDFQKGDIAEGYSVSREKKESFPLTVTSAQKNPTAFYLCASSIARGSGTGELFFGEGSRLTVL.